The sequence of this T cell receptor (beta chain) was determined in a study of T cell repertoires in cytomegalovirus infection (dated by TCRdb to between 2017 and 2020). For context, the study as a whole: Because public TCR beta signatures pointed to carriage of CMV infection together with the matching HLA type, the HLA type of each donor mattered for the analysis. Points the paper makes about the study in general: The ex vivo response was dominated by HLA-C-restricted CMV-specific TCR beta clonotypes, which also provided the single most frequent clonotype in two of eight donors. Cumulative frequency of public TCR beta family members discriminated carriers of CMV infection plus the relevant HLA type in this cohort and an independent approximately 350-donor cohort.

This clonotype has at least ten counts. What antigen it recognizes has not been identified. Base quality data are lacking; no much larger clone is found one base away. The sequencer listed for this sample is Illumina HiSeq 1500. In TCRdb, the public reads were trimmed at Q25 with fastp and aligned with MiXCR, with productive beta chains retained. Each entry merges the rows of one CDR3 protein and shows their most common DNA and genes. A total of about 250,000 distinct CDR3 sequences appear in this sample, 6% to 8% of them only once. The biggest ten clones account for roughly 6.5% of the sample. Trimming at the junction amounts to 4 bases on V and 7 bases on J, and the germline ends lie 16 bases apart. The germline V gene encodes CDR1 SGHAT and CDR2 FQDESV (reference sequence). The CDR3 runs 15 amino acids, cysteine and phenylalanine included. CDR3 DNA only is kept here, 45 bases in frame from base 1.

The origin of this receptor is a human donor in good health (CMV status not recorded). Some clones in this sample may be carry-over from other donors' samples. The sequence is built from TRBV11-1 and TRBJ1-4; the D gene assignment is ambiguous. Sequenced input: PBMCs. The CDR3 corresponds to CASSSRTALSEKLFF. The DNA reads as follows: TGTGCCAGCAGCTCCCGGACCGCCCTCAGTGAAAAACTGTTTTTT.